The entry below gives a single T cell receptor beta chain sequence along with its context. With random hexamers, reverse transcription was performed on 0.5 to 1 ug of RNA. MiXCR, run by TCRdb on the immunoSEQ multiplex PCR reads, gives a single entry per CDR3 protein. The repertoire has about 300,000 distinct CDR3 sequences, 75% to 85% of them found once; the top ten carry around 0.2%. TCR beta was sequenced from blood CD8+ and CD4+ T cells. V trimming: 1 base; J trimming: 4 bases; junction bases outside the gene matches: 7. The CDR3 has 16 residues. CDR1 and CDR2 (germline): SGHVS, FQNEAQ. The data belong to a study of CD8 T cells in Susac syndrome.

Input material: CD8+ T cells from PBMCs. The clonotype originates from a human donor with multiple sclerosis. The chain couples TRBV7-8 to TRBJ2-3; 8 bases are shared with TRBD1. CDR3 DNA sequence: TGTGCCAGCAGCTTAGAGGGACAGGCTCCGGCAGATACGCAGTATTTT. Amino acids: CASSLEGQAPADTQYF.